The clone carrying this TCR beta chain was observed many times. The iRepertoire nested amplicon-rescue multiplex PCR amplified TCR alpha and beta CDR3s from RNA. MiXCR, run by TCRdb on the multiplex PCR reads, gives a single entry per CDR3 protein. The data show approximately 130,000 distinct CDR3 sequences, about 25% seen once. These data are taken from a study of glioma-infiltrating T cells. This CDR3 comprises 16 residues. Germline lookup yields CDR1 DFQATT and CDR2 SNEGSKA (reference sequence). The J segment lost 5 bases and the V segment lost 0 bases, leaving 5 bases of the junction unmatched. This receptor was taken from a human donor with low-grade glioma or glioblastoma, undergoing nonglioma brain surgery, or in good health (not recorded which). Sequencing was done on a sample of glioma tissue, nonneoplastic brain tissue, or PBMCs (not recorded which). The chain links TRBV20-1 to TRBJ2-1; 12 bases map to TRBD2. CDR3 sequence (DNA): TGCAGTGCTAGAGATGCTAGCGGGGGGGATAACAATGAGCAGTTCTTC. Translation gives CSARDASGGDNNEQFF.